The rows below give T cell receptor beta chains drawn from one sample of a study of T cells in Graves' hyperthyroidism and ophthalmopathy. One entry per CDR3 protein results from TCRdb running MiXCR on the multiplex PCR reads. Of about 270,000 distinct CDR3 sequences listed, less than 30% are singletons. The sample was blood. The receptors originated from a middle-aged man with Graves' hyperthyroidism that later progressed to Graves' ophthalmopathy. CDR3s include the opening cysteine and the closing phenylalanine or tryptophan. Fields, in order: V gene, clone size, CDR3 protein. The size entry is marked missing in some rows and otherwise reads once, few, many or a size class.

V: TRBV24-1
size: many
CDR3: CATSSGTDTDTQYF

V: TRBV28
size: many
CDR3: CASKVGTALYEQYF

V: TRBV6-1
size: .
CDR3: CASMGQGMYEQYF

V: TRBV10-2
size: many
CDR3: CASGQGFYTGELFF

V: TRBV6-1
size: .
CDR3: CASSETITLAYEQYF

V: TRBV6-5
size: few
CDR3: CASSYSGGYETQYF

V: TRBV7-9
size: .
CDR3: CASEVTGDTGELFF

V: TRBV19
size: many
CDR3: CASMSDRGIVNTIYF

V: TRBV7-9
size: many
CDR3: CASSRQGFNSPLHF

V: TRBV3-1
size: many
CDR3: CASSQHGTSGILRGQYF

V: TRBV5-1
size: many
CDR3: CASSAEPRTPNTEAFF

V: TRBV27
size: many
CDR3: CASSLSSGASNQPQHF

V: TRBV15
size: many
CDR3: CATSRAPAANYGYTF

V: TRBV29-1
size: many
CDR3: CSVEIPGLAGPYEQYF

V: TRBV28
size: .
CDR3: CATGRGDHPSYEQYF

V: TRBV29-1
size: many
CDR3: CSYRRGHQETQYF

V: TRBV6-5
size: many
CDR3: CASTLAGAVRRETQYF